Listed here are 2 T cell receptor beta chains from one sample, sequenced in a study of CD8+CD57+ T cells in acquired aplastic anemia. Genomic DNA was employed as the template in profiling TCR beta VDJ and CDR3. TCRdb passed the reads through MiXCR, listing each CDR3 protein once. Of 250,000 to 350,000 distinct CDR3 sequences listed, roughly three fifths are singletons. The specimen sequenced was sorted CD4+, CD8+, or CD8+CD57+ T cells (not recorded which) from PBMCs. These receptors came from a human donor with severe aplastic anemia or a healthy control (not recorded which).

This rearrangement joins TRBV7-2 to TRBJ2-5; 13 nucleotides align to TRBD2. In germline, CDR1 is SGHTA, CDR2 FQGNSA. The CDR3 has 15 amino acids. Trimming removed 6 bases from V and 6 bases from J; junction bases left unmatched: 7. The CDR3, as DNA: TGTGCCAGCAGACAGGGACTAGCGGGAATACAGACCCAGTACTTC. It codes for CASRQGLAGIQTQYF.

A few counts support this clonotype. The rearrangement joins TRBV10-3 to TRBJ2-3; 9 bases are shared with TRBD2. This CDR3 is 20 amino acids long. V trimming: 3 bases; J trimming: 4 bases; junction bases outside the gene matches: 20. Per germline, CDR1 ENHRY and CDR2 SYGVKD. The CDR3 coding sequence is TGTGCCATCAGTGAAGTCTCAAGGGGCAGCGGGGGGCACCGGGCAGATACGCAGTATTTT. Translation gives CAISEVSRGSGGHRADTQYF.